This T cell receptor (beta chain) was retrieved from a study of Tregs in tolerant kidney transplant recipients. TCRdb's copy holds only in-frame clones and misses some; the assay was immunoSEQ multiplex PCR. The sample has some 240,000 clones, around 82% seen once. The receptor's source is a human donor in good health. What was sequenced was CD4+ T cells from blood.

The CDR3 loop is CATSRGSGTNQETQYF. The CDR3 nucleotides read TGTGCCACCAGCAGAGGCTCGGGGACGAACCAAGAGACCCAGTACTTC. The gene calls are TRBV15 and TRBJ2-5; D could derive from TRBD1 or TRBD2 (5 bases each). Germline assignment: CDR1 LNHNV and CDR2 YYDKDF (reference sequence). CDR3 length: 16 amino acids. Trimming took off 1 base at V and 0 bases at J, with 12 bases between the two ends. The full variable domain, with the rest looked up from reference TRBV15 and TRBJ2-5, is DAMVIQNPRYQVTQFGKPVTLSCSQTLNHNVMYWYQQKSSQAPKLLFHYYDKDFNNEADTPDNFQSRRPNTSFCFLDIRSPGLGDTAMYLCATSRGSGTNQETQYFGPGTRLLVL.